This T cell receptor beta chain derives from a study of long-term antiretroviral therapy in people with HIV. Version v3.0 of the immunoSEQ assay ran at survey level. Here immunoSEQ multiplex PCR was the method, and the copy in TCRdb shows in-frame clones only, minus some. Found here are 25,000 to 35,000 clones, around 95% of them singletons; the top ten hold 7.5% to 9%. This CDR3 spans 14 amino acids. V was clipped by 0 bases and J by 8 bases, with 10 bases between them. Germline assignment: CDR1 MNHNY and CDR2 SVGAGI (reference sequence). Concerning this clone itself: Its antigen is still unknown.

Study conclusions and caveats: Controls exceeded HIV repertoires in CDR3 length range.

This chain links TRBV6-6 with TRBJ2-2, with D perhaps TRBD2 (5 bases). The clonotype was recovered from a man in his thirties or forties with HIV. The source material was unsorted PBMCs, sampled 5.3 years after starting antiretroviral therapy. As DNA, the CDR3 is TGTGCCAGCAGTTACTCGGAGGAGTTAGGGGAGCTGTTTTTT. Residues: CASSYSEELGELFF.